Sequencing of this TCR beta chain was carried out in a study of vaccination and CD4 T cells after COVID-19. One entry per CDR3 protein results from TCRdb running MiXCR on the PCR reads. This table has approximately 17,000 distinct CDR3 sequences, just over 60% appearing once. The CDR3 totals 18 residues. J was trimmed by 10 bases and V by 3 bases; bases with no gene match: 18. The V gene's germline CDR1 is MNHEY and CDR2 SMNVEV (reference sequence). The material was CD4+ T cells from blood, obtained after SARS-CoV-2 vaccination. The sequence was collected from a human donor who had recovered from COVID-19. The V call is TRBV27, the J call TRBJ2-1; 10 nucleotides match TRBD2. CDR3: CASSLLRWASGSRDEQFF. CDR3 nucleotide sequence: TGTGCCAGCAGTTTGCTTCGTTGGGCTAGCGGGAGTCGGGACGAGCAGTTCTTC.